These 24 T cell receptor beta chains were sequenced from one sample in a study of control samples from healthy donors and cancer patients. Libraries were prepared by immunoSEQ multiplex PCR; TCRdb keeps only in-frame clonotypes and omits some of them. The sample holds fewer than 110,000 clones, roughly 90% seen once. Material for sequencing was PBMCs. These receptor sequences come from a man in his sixties with lung cancer.

V gene TRBV15 combines with J gene TRBJ1-1; D unclear. This CDR3 comprises 11 residues. Germline V lookup: CDR1 LNHNV, CDR2 YYDKDF (reference sequence). The V end was cut by 3 bases, the J end by 8 bases, with 7 bases between. DNA for the CDR3: TGTGCCACCAGCAGCCCTCTCGAAGCTTTCTTT. This codes for CATSSPLEAFF.

V is TRBV10-3 and J is TRBJ2-7, with D possibly being TRBD2 (5 bases). The CDR3 length is 12 residues. V lost 2 bases and J lost 5, with 7 bases in between. Looked up from germline, CDR1 is ENHRY and CDR2 is SYGVKD. CDR3 DNA: TGTGCCATCAGTGAGGCGGGCAACGAGCAGTACTTC. Translation gives CAISEAGNEQYF.

The chain has TRBV2 and TRBJ2-3; the D gene is possibly TRBD2 (6 bases). Germline CDR1 and CDR2: SNHLY and FYNNEI. The V gene lost 4 bases and the J gene lost 0 bases, with 8 bases spanning the gap. The CDR3 has 14 residues. In DNA, the CDR3 is TGTGCCAGCAGTGTAGCGGCTAGCACAGATACGCAGTATTTT. It encodes CASSVAASTDTQYF.

The chain uses TRBV5-1 and TRBJ1-1; the match to TRBD1 covers 10 bases. Per the germline V gene, CDR1 is SGHRS and CDR2 is YFSETQ. The trim removed 4 bases at V and 5 bases at J, leaving 5 bases unmatched. The CDR3 covers 14 residues. CDR3: CASSRTGGETEAFF. The CDR3 DNA follows: TGCGCCAGCAGCCGGACAGGGGGGGAAACTGAAGCTTTCTTT.

This clone was observed a handful of times. This chain links TRBV6-5 with TRBJ1-2; no definite D call. Per germline, CDR1 MNHEY and CDR2 SVGAGI. Between the trimmed V and J ends, which lost 4 bases and 8 bases, there was a span of 14 bases. The CDR3 runs 13 residues. CDR3 protein: CASSSDTSWGYTF. The CDR3 region has the DNA TGTGCCAGCAGTTCTGACACTAGCTGGGGCTACACCTTC.

The gene calls are TRBV27 and TRBJ2-6; no definite D call. The CDR3 is 14 amino acids. Germline-derived CDR1 and CDR2 are MNHEY and SMNVEV (reference sequence). Deletions cut 2 bases from V and 0 bases from J, with 2 bases between. CDR3 residues: CASSLVSGANVLTF. CDR3 in DNA: TGTGCCAGCAGTTTAGTCTCTGGGGCCAACGTCCTGACTTTC.

The rearrangement joins TRBV25-1 to TRBJ2-5; 9 nucleotides line up with TRBD2. Looked up from germline, CDR1 is MGHDK and CDR2 is SYGVNS. The CDR3 runs to 14 residues. V was clipped by 8 bases and J by 5 bases; unmatched bases: 9. The CDR3 DNA reads as TGTGCCAGCGTCGTAGCGGGGGCGGTGGAGACCCAGTACTTC. It is translated as CASVVAGAVETQYF.

This chain connects TRBV5-1 to TRBJ2-2; the D is unclear. The V end was cut by 0 bases, the J end by 1 base, with 7 bases between. The CDR3 consists of 15 residues. Germline CDR1 reads SGHRS; CDR2 reads YFSETQ. In DNA form, the CDR3 reads TGCGCCAGCAGCTTGGTCGCAGAGAACACCGGGGAGCTGTTTTTT. Its translation: CASSLVAENTGELFF.

V gene TRBV5-1 combines with J gene TRBJ2-3; D call uncertain. V was trimmed by 3 bases and J by 2 bases, leaving 10 bases between them. The CDR3 consists of 14 residues. CDR1 is SGHRS and CDR2 is YFSETQ in the germline V gene. CDR3 protein: CASSSADSTDTQYF. The CDR3 bases are TGCGCCAGCAGCTCCGCGGATTCCACAGATACGCAGTATTTT.

There are a few counts of this clone. The genes are TRBV7-9 and TRBJ2-2; D is possibly TRBD1 or TRBD2 (7 bases each). V lost 4 bases, J lost 5 bases, and 20 bases lay in between. The CDR3 contains 17 residues. Per germline, CDR1 SEHNR and CDR2 FQNEAQ (reference sequence). This CDR3 is CASSYPRQGGATGELFF. The CDR3 DNA reads TGTGCCAGCAGCTACCCCCGACAGGGAGGGGCGACCGGGGAGCTGTTTTTT.

This chain uses TRBV24-1 with TRBJ1-2; D not certain. This CDR3 contains 14 residues. Trimming removed 5 bases from V and 4 bases from J, with 13 bases in between. CDR1 KGHDR and CDR2 SFDVKD come from the germline V gene. CDR3 sequence reads: CATSGGFEGYGYTF. In nucleotides, the CDR3 is TGTGCCACCAGTGGGGGTTTCGAAGGCTATGGCTACACCTTC.

This rearrangement joins TRBV9 to TRBJ1-1; D uncertain. Between the trimmed V and J ends, which lost 6 bases and 1 base, there was a span of 16 bases. The CDR3 contains 15 residues. The germline V gene encodes CDR1 SGDLS and CDR2 YYNGEE. The CDR3 region is CASTIGFTENTEAFF. The CDR3 DNA reads TGTGCCAGCACCATTGGGTTTACAGAGAACACTGAAGCTTTCTTT.

The genes are TRBV5-1 and TRBJ1-6; tentatively, D is TRBD1 (6 bases). Germline V gene lookup returns CDR1 SGHRS and CDR2 YFSETQ. The CDR3 is made up of 17 amino acids. V was shortened by 4 bases and J by 4 bases, with 18 bases between the two germline ends. CDR3 nucleotides: TGCGCCAGCAGCCAGACAGGCTCGGCTCAATATAATTCACCCCTCCACTTT. Protein: CASSQTGSAQYNSPLHF.

The chain employs TRBV5-1 and TRBJ2-7; 8 positions match TRBD1. Trimming took 4 bases from V and 3 from J; bases not matched to a gene: 9. The CDR3 has 15 amino acids. Germline CDR1 SGHRS, CDR2 YFSETQ. In DNA form, the CDR3 reads TGCGCCAGCAGCCCAGGGGGCCAGGGACACTACGAGCAGTACGTC. Protein product: CASSPGGQGHYEQYV.

The chain is built from TRBV12-5 and TRBJ2-3; 11 bases fit TRBD2. Germline CDR1 reads LGHNT; CDR2 reads FRNRAP. This CDR3 is 21 amino acids long. V was pared by 0 bases and J by 4 bases, with 18 bases of the junction left unmatched. The DNA of the CDR3 is TGTGCTAGTGGTTTGGTACGGGGTAGCGGGGGGGAATCCCCCCACCCAGATACGCAGTATTTT. Translated: CASGLVRGSGGESPHPDTQYF.

The V gene is TRBV9, the J gene TRBJ1-4; unclear D gene. Trimming shortened V by 4 bases and J by 7 bases, and 20 bases separated the two germline ends. Germline CDR1 SGDLS, CDR2 YYNGEE. This CDR3 region has 16 residues. CDR3 nucleotides: TGTGCCAGCAGCCCCCCGGGAGGGATTCAGGCTGAAAAACTGTTTTTT. This encodes CASSPPGGIQAEKLFF.

The rearrangement links TRBV27 to TRBJ1-5; 9 positions match TRBD1. The CDR3 is 16 residues long. V gave up 4 bases and J gave up 1 base; unmatched junction bases: 5. CDR1 and CDR2 (germline): MNHEY, SMNVEV (reference sequence). The DNA of the CDR3 is TGTGCCAGCAGTTCCTACGGGACAGGGAGCAATCAGCCCCAGCATTTT. Protein product: CASSSYGTGSNQPQHF.

The V and J genes are TRBV6-1 and TRBJ1-6; the D gene is possibly TRBD1 (5 bases). The V gene's germline CDR1 is MNHNS and CDR2 SASEGT. Between the trimmed V and J ends, which lost 2 bases and 9 bases, there was a span of 14 bases. This CDR3 has 15 residues. The CDR3 DNA follows: TGTGCCAGCAGTGAATGGTCAGGGTCGAGTTCACCCCTCCACTTT. Translated, it gives CASSEWSGSSSPLHF.

This chain links TRBV7-9 with TRBJ1-1; D is unclear. This CDR3 is built from 15 residues. V was trimmed by 4 bases and J by 3 bases, leaving 15 bases between them. Germline loops: CDR1 SEHNR, CDR2 FQNEAQ (reference sequence). As DNA, the CDR3 is TGTGCCAGCAGCTCCCCGTGGAGTTCTCACACTGAAGCTTTCTTT. This translates into CASSSPWSSHTEAFF. Full variable domain (missing parts from reference TRBV7-9 and TRBJ1-1): DTGVSQNPRHKITKRGQNVTFRCDPISEHNRLYWYRQTLGQGPEFLTYFQNEAQLEKSRLLSDRFSAERPKGSFSTLEIQRTEQGDSAMYLCASSSPWSSHTEAFFGQGTRLTVV.

This chain uses TRBV7-8 with TRBJ1-5, with D tentatively TRBD1 (6 bases). CDR3 length: 14 residues. Germline V gene sequence: CDR1 SGHVS, CDR2 FQNEAQ. The V gene lost 5 bases and the J gene lost 3 bases, with 11 bases spanning the gap. The CDR3 reads CASSPGQNNQPQHF. The DNA of the CDR3 is TGTGCCAGCAGCCCTGGACAGAACAATCAGCCCCAGCATTTT.

V is TRBV7-9 and J is TRBJ2-1, with D possibly matching TRBD2 (5 bases). V lost 6 bases to trimming and J lost 6 bases, with 12 bases between them. This CDR3 comprises 13 residues. From germline, CDR1 is SEHNR and CDR2 FQNEAQ (reference sequence). The CDR3 spells CASSPDWPNEQFF. The CDR3 nucleotides are TGTGCCAGCAGTCCGGACTGGCCCAATGAGCAGTTCTTC.

J is TRBJ2-1 and V is TRBV11-3; 10 bases align to TRBD2. J was trimmed by 9 bases and V by 4 bases; bases with no gene match: 12. The length of the CDR3 is 16 residues. Germline lookup yields CDR1 SGHNT and CDR2 YENEEA. The chain's CDR3 is CASSYLSGGAQGEQFF. Here the CDR3 DNA reads TGTGCCAGCAGCTATCTGAGCGGGGGGGCCCAGGGTGAGCAGTTCTTC.

The chain is built from TRBV4-1 and TRBJ2-2; 10 bases agree with TRBD2. J was trimmed by 4 bases and V by 4 bases; bases with no gene match: 6. The CDR3 consists of 16 residues. CDR1 is MGHRA and CDR2 is YSYEKL in the germline V gene. CDR3 region: CASSRQTSGFTGELFF. For the CDR3, the DNA is TGCGCCAGCAGCCGACAGACTAGCGGGTTCACCGGGGAGCTGTTTTTT.

This rearrangement joins TRBV5-1 to TRBJ2-5; D is unresolved. V lost 0 bases to trimming and J lost 1 base, with 7 bases between them. Germline-derived CDR1 and CDR2 are SGHRS and YFSETQ. The CDR3 is made up of 14 amino acids. CDR3 sequence (DNA): TGCGCCAGCAGCTTGGGGACCCTCCAAGAGACCCAGTACTTC. Translation: CASSLGTLQETQYF.